Listed here are 9 T cell receptor beta chains from one sample, sequenced in a study of T cell repertoires in cytomegalovirus infection. TCRdb ran MiXCR on the reads and lists one entry per CDR3 protein. Of about a million distinct CDR3 sequences listed, approximately 32% are singletons. Their recognized antigens are unknown. This specimen consisted of cultured CD8+ T cells from PBMCs, obtained from culture after CMV antigen stimulation. The receptors originated from a human donor in good health (CMV status not recorded). Some clones in this sample may be carry-over from other donors' samples.

This clonotype was seen a handful of times. J is TRBJ2-3 and V is TRBV12-3 or TRBV12-4; D ambiguous. This CDR3 region has 17 residues. V lost 4 bases to trimming and J lost 0 bases, with 17 bases between them. For the CDR3, the DNA is TGTGCCAGCAGTTCGTCCGAAGGCCCGGGTAGCACAGATACGCAGTATTTT. It encodes CASSSSEGPGSTDTQYF.

In this sample, this clonotype turned up a few times. This chain joins TRBV12-3 or TRBV12-4 and TRBJ1-1; D might be TRBD1 (6 bases). This CDR3 is built from 15 residues. The ends were cut back, 2 bases at V and 6 bases at J, with 16 bases in the middle. CDR3 DNA: TGTGCCAGCAGTTTATCCAGGGGCAGGGGTTCTGAAGCTTTCTTT. Its protein product is CASSLSRGRGSEAFF.

The V and J genes are TRBV27 and TRBJ2-7; D gene uncertain. Trimming pared 5 bases from V and 4 bases from J, leaving 12 bases between. CDR3 length: 13 residues. The germline gives CDR1 MNHEY, CDR2 SMNVEV (reference sequence). CDR3 region: CASSPLPPYEQYF. CDR3 nucleotides: TGTGCCAGCAGTCCCCTCCCCCCGTACGAGCAGTACTTC.

The chain joins TRBV5-5 to TRBJ2-2; 14 bases agree with TRBD2. Trimming cost V 4 bases and J 7 bases; bases outside gene matches: 6. Looked up from germline, CDR1 is SGHKS and CDR2 is YYEKEE (reference sequence). The CDR3 is 16 amino acids. The CDR3 loop reads CASSKTSGGASGELFF. The CDR3 DNA reads TGTGCCAGCAGCAAGACTAGCGGGGGGGCAAGCGGGGAGCTGTTTTTT.

The rearrangement joins TRBV14 to TRBJ2-7, with 9 bases fitting TRBD1. V lost 4 bases, J lost 3 bases, and 7 bases stayed unmatched. The CDR3 length is 15 residues. Germline V gives CDR1 SGHDN, CDR2 FVKESK. CDR3 bases: TGTGCCAGCAGCCCATTCCGGGACAGGGACTACGAGCAGTACTTC. This gives the protein CASSPFRDRDYEQYF. Full variable domain (remainder filled in from reference TRBV14 and TRBJ2-7): EAGVTQFPSHSVIEKGQTVTLRCDPISGHDNLYWYRRVMGKEIKFLLHFVKESKQDESGMPNNRFLAERTGGTYSTLKVQPAELEDSGVYFCASSPFRDRDYEQYFGPGTRLTVT.

This sequence joins TRBV20-1 and TRBJ1-5, with D perhaps matching TRBD1 (5 bases). CDR3 size: 13 residues. Germline V gives CDR1 DFQATT, CDR2 SNEGSKA (reference sequence). Trimming left V 6 bases short and J 6 bases short, with 15 bases between. CDR3 nucleotide sequence: TGCAGTGCCCCTGGCGGGGACGGTCAGCCCCAGCATTTT. Its translation is CSAPGGDGQPQHF.

The count of this clonotype is one. Germline is not matched at one junction end, which may reflect a read error. V gene TRBV6-5 combines with J gene TRBJ2-7, with a tentative D call TRBD1 (6 bases). In germline, CDR1 is MNHEY, CDR2 SVGAGI. CDR3 length equals 13 residues. CDR3 region: CANSVQGPYEQYF. Here the CDR3 DNA reads TGTGCCAACAGTGTACAGGGTCCCTACGAGCAGTACTTC.

CDR3 nucleotide sequence: TGTGCCAGCAGTTATGGCCGTCGGGATCAGCCCCAGCATTTT. Protein sequence: CASSYGRRDQPQHF. This chain connects TRBV6-2 or TRBV6-3 to TRBJ1-5, with D uncertain. This CDR3 spans 14 amino acids. Trimming stripped 3 bases from V and 5 bases from J, with 11 bases between. The germline CDR1 and CDR2 sequences are MNHEY and SVGEGT.

This clonotype was recorded at least ten times. This rearrangement joins TRBV6-1 to TRBJ2-5; TRBD1 is a possible D gene (6 bases). V lost 5 bases and J 4 bases, leaving 8 bases between the germline ends. In germline, CDR1 is MNHNS, CDR2 SASEGT. The CDR3 is made up of 12 amino acids. CDR3 residues: CASSSGVETQYF. As DNA, the CDR3 is TGTGCCAGCAGTTCAGGGGTAGAGACCCAGTACTTC.